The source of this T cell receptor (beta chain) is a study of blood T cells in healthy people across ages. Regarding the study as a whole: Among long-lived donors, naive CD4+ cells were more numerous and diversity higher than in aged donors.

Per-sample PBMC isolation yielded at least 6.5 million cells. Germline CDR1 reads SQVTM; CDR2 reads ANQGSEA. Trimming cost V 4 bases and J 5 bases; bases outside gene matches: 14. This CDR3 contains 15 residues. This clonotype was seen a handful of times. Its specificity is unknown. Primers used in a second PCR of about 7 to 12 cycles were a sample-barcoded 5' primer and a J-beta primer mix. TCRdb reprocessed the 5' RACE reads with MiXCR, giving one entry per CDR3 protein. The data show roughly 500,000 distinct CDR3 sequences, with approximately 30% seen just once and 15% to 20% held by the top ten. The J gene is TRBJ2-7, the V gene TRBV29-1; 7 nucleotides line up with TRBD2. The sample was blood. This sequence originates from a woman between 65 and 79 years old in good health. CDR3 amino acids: CSVGAQAGLVNEQYF. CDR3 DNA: TGCAGCGTTGGGGCCCAAGCGGGGCTCGTAAACGAGCAGTACTTC.